This TCR beta chain was identified in a study of synovial regulatory T cells in juvenile arthritis. Study information: Treatments: a few naive, more than five methotrexate, one methotrexate plus infliximab, one unknown.

Measured by frequency, this clone is medium-sized (0.01 to 0.1%). Its target is unknown. HLA-DR+ Treg cells made up the iaTreg subset. The CDR3 covers 13 residues. No DNA is given. Germline V lookup: CDR1 LGHNA, CDR2 YNFKEQ. General study findings and limits: Compared with other blood Treg cells, inflammation-associated Treg cells had reduced TCR diversity.

Clones were sequenced by immunoSEQ multiplex PCR, and TCRdb holds only the in-frame ones, with some missing. Found here are about 1,100 clones; the top ten clones hold around 5.5%. The rearrangement links TRBV4-2 to TRBJ2-1. This sequence originates from a donor under 30 with juvenile idiopathic arthritis. The sample consisted of Treg cells from blood. Subset specified: HLA-DR+ inflammation-associated blood Treg cells. CDR3 region: CASSQDRRGQQFF.